These T cell receptor beta chains were read from a single sample in a study of identical twins. TCRdb itself ran the 5' RACE reads through MiXCR, one entry per CDR3 protein. The profile shows about 520,000 distinct CDR3 sequences, 20% to 25% of them singletons. These same data were also listed under a study on T cells expressing NK-cell markers.

The specimen sequenced was CD4+ T cells sorted from blood. All receptors come from a young woman in good health. Both conserved end residues are part of each CDR3. A D gene is named only where the DNA matches it firmly. Rows may omit the clone size; those that give it use once, few, many or a size class.

many,TRBV27,TRBJ2-1,.,CASSPTTARYNEQFF,TGTGCCAGCAGTCCGACGACAGCCCGCTACAATGAGCAGTTCTTC
many,TRBV6-1,TRBJ1-4,.,CASARLLGAEKLFF,TGTGCCAGTGCAAGGCTATTAGGAGCCGAAAAACTGTTTTTT
.,TRBV7-2,TRBJ2-1,TRBD2,CASSLGLAGGFSEQFF,TGTGCCAGCAGCTTGGGACTAGCGGGAGGGTTCAGTGAGCAGTTCTTC
.,TRBV15,TRBJ2-2,TRBD1,CATSRGTGGNGELFF,TGTGCCACCAGCAGAGGCACAGGGGGAAACGGGGAGCTGTTTTTT
few,TRBV20-1,TRBJ2-2,.,CSASRGGLTGELFF,TGCAGTGCTAGTAGGGGGGGACTGACCGGGGAGCTGTTTTTT
.,TRBV11-2,TRBJ2-1,.,CASSLMRAYNEQFF,TGTGCCAGCAGCTTAATGCGGGCCTACAATGAGCAGTTCTTC
few,TRBV29-1,TRBJ2-3,.,CSADRGGASSADTQYF,TGCAGCGCGGATCGTGGGGGGGCATCGAGCGCAGATACGCAGTATTTT
.,TRBV9,TRBJ2-1,.,CASSVGGRNYNEQFF,TGTGCCAGCAGCGTAGGGGGTCGGAACTACAATGAGCAGTTCTTC
.,TRBV5-1,TRBJ2-7,.,CASSLADRSEQYF,TGCGCCAGCAGCTTGGCGGACAGAAGCGAGCAGTACTTC
.,TRBV20-1,TRBJ2-1,.,CSARSSRVHNEQFF,TGCAGTGCTAGATCCTCCAGGGTCCACAATGAGCAGTTCTTC
.,TRBV5-1,TRBJ2-7,TRBD2,CASSDNVAGEQYF,TGCGCCAGCAGCGACAACGTAGCGGGCGAGCAGTACTTC
few,TRBV5-1,TRBJ2-7,TRBD2,CASSLSSGGTYEQYF,TGCGCCAGCAGCTTGAGCAGCGGGGGCACCTACGAGCAGTACTTC
.,TRBV12-3/TRBV12-4,TRBJ2-5,TRBD2,CASSSSWTSGNGETQYF,TGTGCCAGCAGTTCATCTTGGACTAGCGGGAATGGAGAGACCCAGTACTTC
.,TRBV29-1,TRBJ2-2,.,CSVGHRVNTGELFF,TGCAGCGTTGGTCACAGGGTGAACACCGGGGAGCTGTTTTTT
few,TRBV12-3/TRBV12-4,TRBJ1-1,.,CASSQAKWVGGTEVFF,TGTGCCAGCAGCCAAGCAAAATGGGTTGGGGGCACTGAAGTTTTCTTT
.,TRBV12-3/TRBV12-4,TRBJ2-7,TRBD2,CASSPNRGRSYEQYF,TGTGCCAGCAGTCCGAATCGCGGGAGATCCTACGAGCAGTACTTC
.,TRBV7-2,TRBJ2-2,TRBD1,CASSAGQGYTGELFF,TGTGCCAGCAGCGCGGGACAGGGATACACCGGGGAGCTGTTTTTT
.,TRBV7-9,TRBJ2-3,.,CASSFAMGTQYF,TGTGCCAGCAGCTTCGCAATGGGGACGCAGTATTTT
few,TRBV6-5,TRBJ2-2,TRBD2,CASSYVAGVTGELFF,TGTGCCAGCAGTTACGTAGCGGGAGTCACCGGGGAGCTGTTTTTT
.,TRBV27,TRBJ2-7,.,CASSLVRVSPHEQYF,TGTGCCAGCAGTTTAGTGCGCGTCTCCCCCCACGAGCAGTACTTC
.,TRBV6-2/TRBV6-3,TRBJ2-1,TRBD2,CASSLSGTSAYNEQFF,TGTGCCAGCAGTTTATCCGGGACTAGCGCGTACAATGAGCAGTTCTTC
many,TRBV20-1,TRBJ1-5,.,CSASLGFHSNQPQHF,TGCAGTGCTAGTCTTGGATTTCATAGCAATCAGCCCCAGCATTTT
.,TRBV9,TRBJ2-7,.,CASSVDYSSYEQYF,TGTGCCAGCAGCGTAGACTACAGCTCCTACGAGCAGTACTTC
few,TRBV12-3/TRBV12-4,TRBJ1-2,TRBD1,CASSITNRGIGGYTF,TGTGCCAGCAGCATCACTAACAGGGGAATAGGGGGCTACACCTTC
.,TRBV7-2,TRBJ2-5,TRBD2,CASSSASGGGQYF,TGTGCCAGCAGCTCGGCTAGCGGGGGTGGCCAGTACTTC
few,TRBV18,TRBJ2-7,.,CASSPDFQIEQYF,TGTGCCAGCTCACCCGATTTCCAGATCGAGCAGTACTTC